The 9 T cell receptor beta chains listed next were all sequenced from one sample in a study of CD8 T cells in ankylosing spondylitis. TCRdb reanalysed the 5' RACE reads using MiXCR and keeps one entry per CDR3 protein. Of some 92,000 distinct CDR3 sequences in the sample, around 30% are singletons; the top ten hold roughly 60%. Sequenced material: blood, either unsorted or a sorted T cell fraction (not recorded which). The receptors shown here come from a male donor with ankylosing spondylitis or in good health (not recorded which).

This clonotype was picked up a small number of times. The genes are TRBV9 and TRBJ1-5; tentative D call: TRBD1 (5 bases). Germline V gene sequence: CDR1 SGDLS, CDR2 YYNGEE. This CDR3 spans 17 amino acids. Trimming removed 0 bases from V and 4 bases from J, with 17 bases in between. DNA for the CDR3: TGTGCCAGCAGCGTAGAGCCCCAGGGCCTGGGAAATCAGCCCCAGCATTTT. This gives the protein CASSVEPQGLGNQPQHF.

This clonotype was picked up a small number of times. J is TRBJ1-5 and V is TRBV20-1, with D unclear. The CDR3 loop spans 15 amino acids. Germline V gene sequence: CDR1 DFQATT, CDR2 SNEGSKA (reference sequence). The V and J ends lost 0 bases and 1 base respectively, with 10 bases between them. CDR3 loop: CSARDISRSNQPQHF. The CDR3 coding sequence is TGCAGTGCTAGAGACATTTCCAGGAGCAATCAGCCCCAGCATTTT.

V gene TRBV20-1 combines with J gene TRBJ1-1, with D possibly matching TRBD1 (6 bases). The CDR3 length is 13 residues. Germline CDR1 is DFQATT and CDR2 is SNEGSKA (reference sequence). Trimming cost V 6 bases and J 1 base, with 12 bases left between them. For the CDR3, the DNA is TGCAGTGCCCCCAGGGGCAGGAACACTGAAGCTTTCTTT. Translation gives CSAPRGRNTEAFF.

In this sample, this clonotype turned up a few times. The CDR3 protein is CASSLGGYGTRENEQFF. DNA of the CDR3: TGTGCCAGCAGCTTAGGGGGGTATGGGACTAGAGAGAATGAGCAGTTCTTC. The gene calls are TRBV11-2 and TRBJ2-1, with 8 bases aligning to TRBD2. Germline V CDR1 and CDR2: SGHAT, FQNNGV. J gave up 7 bases and V 1 base, and 12 bases lay outside the gene matches. This CDR3 is built from 17 residues.

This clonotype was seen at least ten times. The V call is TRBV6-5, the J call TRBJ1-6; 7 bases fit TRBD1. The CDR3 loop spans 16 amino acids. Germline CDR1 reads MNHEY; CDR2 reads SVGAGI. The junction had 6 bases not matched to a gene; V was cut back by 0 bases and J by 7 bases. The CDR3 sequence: CASSYSRQGNNSPLHF. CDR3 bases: TGTGCCAGCAGTTACTCAAGACAGGGCAACAATTCACCCCTCCACTTT.

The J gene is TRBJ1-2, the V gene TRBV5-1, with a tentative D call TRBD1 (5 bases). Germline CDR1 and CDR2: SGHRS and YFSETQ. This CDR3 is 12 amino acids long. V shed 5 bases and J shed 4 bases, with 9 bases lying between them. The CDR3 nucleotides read TGCGCCAGCAGTCAAAGGGGCTATGGCTACACCTTC. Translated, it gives CASSQRGYGYTF.

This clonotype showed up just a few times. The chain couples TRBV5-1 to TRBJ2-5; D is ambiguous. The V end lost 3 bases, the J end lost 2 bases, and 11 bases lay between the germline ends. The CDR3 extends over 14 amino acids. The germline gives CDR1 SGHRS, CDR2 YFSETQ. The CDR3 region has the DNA TGCGCCAGCAGCTATCGTGTCAAACAAGAGACCCAGTACTTC. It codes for CASSYRVKQETQYF.

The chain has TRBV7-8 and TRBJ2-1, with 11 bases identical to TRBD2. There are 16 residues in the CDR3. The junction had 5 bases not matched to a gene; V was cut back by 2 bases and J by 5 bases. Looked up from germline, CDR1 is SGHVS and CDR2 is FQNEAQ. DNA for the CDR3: TGTGCCAGCAGCTTACCAACTAGCGGGGGCCACAATGAGCAGTTCTTC. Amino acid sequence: CASSLPTSGGHNEQFF.

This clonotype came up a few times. CDR3: CSARAFSGINNEQFF. CDR3 bases: TGCAGTGCTAGAGCCTTTTCGGGAATAAACAATGAGCAGTTCTTC. The chain employs TRBV20-1 and TRBJ2-1; possibly TRBD2 for D (5 bases). The germline V gene has CDR1 DFQATT and CDR2 SNEGSKA (reference sequence). The CDR3 has 15 amino acids. Trimming cost V 1 base and J 5 bases, with 15 bases left between them.